This T cell receptor (beta chain) was retrieved from a study of blood T cell repertoires in COVID-19. Study details: Both acute and convalescent COVID-19 samples were obtained from the United States, Italy and Spain. In each case, the material was cDNA or gDNA derived from T cells, B-cell-depleted T cells, or PBMCs.

The table came from immunoSEQ multiplex PCR; TCRdb's copy has only in-frame clones and leaves some out. The profile covers more than 75,000 clones, with about 83% appearing a single time and just over 8% taken by the ten largest. CDR1 is SGHNT, CDR2 YYREEE, per germline (reference sequence). The CDR3 runs 14 residues. After removal of 4 bases from V and 3 bases from J, the junction contained 7 bases not matched to a gene. The sequencing sample was made of peripheral blood. This TCR was recovered from a man younger than 45 with acute or convalescent COVID-19. The chain uses TRBV5-4 and TRBJ2-7; 7 positions agree with TRBD1. CDR3 region: CASSGRDSVYEQYF. In DNA, the CDR3 is TGTGCCAGCAGCGGTAGGGACAGCGTCTACGAGCAGTACTTC.